This passage covers 32 T cell receptor beta chains from one sample sequenced in a study of blood T cell repertoires in COVID-19. Method: immunoSEQ multiplex PCR; TCRdb's copy keeps in-frame clones and lacks some. The sample contains tens of thousands of clones, under 95% of which appear only once. Sequencing was performed on peripheral blood. The receptors come from a woman older than 75 with active or convalescent COVID-19.

J is TRBJ2-3 and V is TRBV7-9, with 10 bases lining up with TRBD1. With 5 bases clipped from V and 1 base from J, the junction kept 3 bases outside the gene matches. The length of the CDR3 is 15 residues. The germline CDR1 and CDR2 sequences are SEHNR and FQNEAQ (reference sequence). The CDR3 DNA is TGTGCCAGCAGCATGGGACAGGGGCGCACAGATACGCAGTATTTT. Protein: CASSMGQGRTDTQYF. Complete variable domain (other parts from reference TRBV7-9 and TRBJ2-3): DTGVSQNPRHKITKRGQNVTFRCDPISEHNRLYWYRQTLGQGPEFLTYFQNEAQLEKSRLLSDRFSAERPKGSFSTLEIQRTEQGDSAMYLCASSMGQGRTDTQYFGPGTRLTVL.

V is TRBV10-3 and J is TRBJ1-2, with TRBD1 as a possible D gene (6 bases). The CDR3 sequence is 15 residues long. Trimming stripped 7 bases from V and 2 bases from J, with 17 bases between. Germline CDR1 reads ENHRY; CDR2 reads SYGVKD. CDR3 DNA sequence: TGTGCCATCACCGAACCACAGGGAGCCAACTATGGCTACACCTTC. Amino acid sequence: CAITEPQGANYGYTF.

This chain joins TRBV7-3 and TRBJ2-2, with D perhaps TRBD1 (6 bases). Trimming shortened V by 5 bases and J by 2 bases, and 12 bases separated the two germline ends. Germline CDR1 and CDR2: SGHTA and FQGTGA. The CDR3 covers 15 residues. This CDR3 reads CASSPRTDNTGELFF. In DNA form, the CDR3 reads TGTGCCAGCAGCCCACGGACAGATAACACCGGGGAGCTGTTTTTT.

V is TRBV5-1 and J is TRBJ2-1, with a tentative D call TRBD1 (6 bases). The CDR3 has 16 residues. Germline V gives CDR1 SGHRS, CDR2 YFSETQ. Between the trimmed V and J ends, which lost 7 bases and 4 bases, there was a span of 21 bases. CDR3 nucleotides: TGCGCCAGCCAATACTCAGGGGAGACGGCTTACAATGAGCAGTTCTTC. As protein: CASQYSGETAYNEQFF.

The chain recombines TRBV5-1 with TRBJ1-4; weak D call: TRBD1 (5 bases). Germline CDR1 is SGHRS and CDR2 is YFSETQ. The CDR3 is 16 residues long. V dropped 5 bases and J dropped 6 bases, with 20 bases sitting between them. The DNA of the CDR3 is TGCGCCAGCAGTTTTGACCAGGGTTCCAATGATGAAAAACTGTTTTTT. Its protein product is CASSFDQGSNDEKLFF.

This clone was detected once. The chain couples TRBV12-3 or TRBV12-4 to TRBJ1-1; TRBD1 is a possible D gene (5 bases). There are 13 residues in the CDR3. Trimming removed 5 bases at V and 8 bases at J, with 15 bases between. The CDR3 DNA follows: TGTGCCAGCAGTCTCTTGAGCGGGGGGGAAGCTTTCTTT. Translating it yields CASSLLSGGEAFF.

The chain carries TRBV10-3 and TRBJ1-5; D remains unclear. CDR1 ENHRY and CDR2 SYGVKD come from the germline V gene. V dropped 2 bases and J dropped 7 bases, with 6 bases sitting between them. The length of the CDR3 is 12 residues. CDR3 loop: CAISEGGQPQHF. The CDR3 DNA sequence: TGTGCCATCAGTGAGGGAGGGCAGCCCCAGCATTTT.

The chain employs TRBV27 and TRBJ1-5; 7 bases agree with TRBD1. The V gene's germline CDR1 is MNHEY and CDR2 SMNVEV (reference sequence). V was clipped by 5 bases and J by 0 bases; unmatched bases: 1. This CDR3 is built from 14 residues. As DNA, the CDR3 is TGTGCCAGCAGTGAGGGGGCTAGCAATCAGCCCCAGCATTTT. It specifies CASSEGASNQPQHF.

The chain's CDR3 is CASSPTGRMTDTQYF. As DNA, the CDR3 is TGTGCCAGCAGCCCGACAGGGCGGATGACAGATACGCAGTATTTT. The chain joins TRBV11-1 to TRBJ2-3; 7 bases agree with TRBD1. The CDR3 spans 15 residues. Germline CDR1 reads SGHAT; CDR2 reads FQDESV (reference sequence). Germline trimming cut 5 bases from V and 3 bases from J; bases unmatched to any gene: 8.

The chain has TRBV5-1 and TRBJ1-2, with TRBD1 identical over 9 bases. The germline CDR1 and CDR2 sequences are SGHRS and YFSETQ. V was clipped by 0 bases and J by 6 bases; unmatched bases: 6. This CDR3 is 15 amino acids long. CDR3 nucleotides: TGCGCCAGCAGCTTGGCCGGACAGGGGTCGGATGGCTACACCTTC. Translating it yields CASSLAGQGSDGYTF.

The V and J genes are TRBV19 and TRBJ2-7; 11 bases are shared with TRBD1. The length of the CDR3 is 15 residues. V lost 7 bases to trimming and J lost 2 bases; unmatched junction nucleotides: 7. Germline V CDR1 and CDR2: LNHDA, SQIVND (reference sequence). CDR3 loop: CASTPGTGGAYEQYF. The CDR3 coding sequence is TGTGCCAGTACCCCCGGGACAGGGGGAGCCTACGAGCAGTACTTC.

The chain links TRBV28 to TRBJ1-5; TRBD1 agrees at 7 bases. The V gene's germline CDR1 is MDHEN and CDR2 SYDVKM. CDR3 size: 15 residues. V was clipped by 5 bases and J by 3 bases; unmatched bases: 7. The CDR3 region has the DNA TGTGCCAGCAGTACCTTGACAGGGTTCAATCAGCCCCAGCATTTT. Encoded protein: CASSTLTGFNQPQHF.

The rearrangement joins TRBV28 to TRBJ2-7; 8 nucleotides line up with TRBD2. V shed 1 base, J shed 3 bases, and the junction held 5 bases outside the gene matches. The CDR3 has 15 amino acids. CDR1 is MDHEN, CDR2 SYDVKM, per germline. CDR3 amino acids: CASSLFLAGSYEQYF. In DNA form, the CDR3 reads TGTGCCAGCAGTTTATTTTTAGCGGGGAGCTACGAGCAGTACTTC. Full variable domain (outside the CDR3, taken from reference TRBV28 and TRBJ2-7): DVKVTQSSRYLVKRTGEKVFLECVQDMDHENMFWYRQDPGLGLRLIYFSYDVKMKEKGDIPEGYSVSREKKERFSLILESASTNQTSMYLCASSLFLAGSYEQYFGPGTRLTVT.

V is TRBV6-6 and J is TRBJ1-1; maybe TRBD1 (5 bases). The CDR3 totals 14 residues. Trimming removed 2 bases at V and 0 bases at J, with 7 bases between. Germline loops: CDR1 MNHNY, CDR2 SVGAGI (reference sequence). The CDR3 spells CASSYPGLNTEAFF. In DNA, the CDR3 is TGTGCCAGCAGTTACCCAGGGTTGAACACTGAAGCTTTCTTT.

The CDR3 reads CASSPLAALNTEAFF. CDR3 in DNA: TGTGCCAGCTCACCACTGGCGGCGTTGAACACTGAAGCTTTCTTT. V and J are TRBV18 and TRBJ1-1; D uncertain. CDR3 length: 15 amino acids. Germline V gene sequence: CDR1 KGHSH, CDR2 LQKENI. V was pared by 1 base and J by 0 bases, with 9 bases between.

The gene calls are TRBV19 and TRBJ2-5, with 12 bases identical to TRBD1. Germline V CDR1 and CDR2: LNHDA, SQIVND (reference sequence). With 5 bases clipped from V and 4 bases from J, the junction kept 5 bases outside the gene matches. CDR3 length equals 15 residues. The CDR3 DNA reads TGTGCCAGTAGTCCGGGACAGGGGGCTCGAGAGACCCAGTACTTC. Translated, it gives CASSPGQGARETQYF. The complete variable domain, with remaining parts taken from reference TRBV19 and TRBJ2-5, reads DGGITQSPKYLFRKEGQNVTLSCEQNLNHDAMYWYRQDPGQGLRLIYYSQIVNDFQKGDIAEGYSVSREKKESFPLTVTSAQKNPTAFYLCASSPGQGARETQYFGPGTRLLVL.

This chain links TRBV4-3 with TRBJ2-3; weak D call: TRBD2 (5 bases). The CDR3 sequence is 15 residues long. Germline V CDR1 and CDR2: LGHNA, YSLEER. V shed 0 bases and J shed 5 bases, with 12 bases lying between them. The CDR3 sequence: CASSQDSLRGDTQYF. CDR3 sequence (DNA): TGCGCCAGCAGCCAAGATTCCCTCCGGGGAGATACGCAGTATTTT.

The chain links TRBV7-2 to TRBJ1-2; 9 bases are shared with TRBD1. Germline values: CDR1 SGHTA, CDR2 FQGNSA. V shed 5 bases, J shed 7 bases, and the junction held 2 bases outside the gene matches. The CDR3 sequence is 12 residues long. CDR3 region: CASSPDRGGYTF. The CDR3 DNA sequence: TGTGCCAGCAGCCCGGACAGGGGTGGCTACACCTTC.

The rearrangement joins TRBV28 to TRBJ2-7; 12 nucleotides align to TRBD2. Trimming at V came to 3 bases and at J to 10 bases, leaving 16 bases not matched to a gene. This CDR3 spans 17 amino acids. Germline V gene data show CDR1 as MDHEN and CDR2 as SYDVKM. The CDR3 is CASSLPLLAGGSSEQYF. CDR3 coding DNA: TGTGCCAGCAGTTTGCCCCTACTAGCGGGGGGCTCGAGCGAACAGTACTTC.

This clone was detected only a few times. The gene calls are TRBV18 and TRBJ1-6; D not certain. V lost 5 bases and J 8 bases, leaving 13 bases between the germline ends. In germline, CDR1 is KGHSH, CDR2 LQKENI. The CDR3 loop spans 14 amino acids. The CDR3 DNA reads TGTGCCAGCTCAGGGCAGGCCGGGGATTCACCCCTCCACTTT. This gives the protein CASSGQAGDSPLHF.

This chain links TRBV5-5 with TRBJ2-7; D gene unclear. Germline loops: CDR1 SGHKS, CDR2 YYEKEE (reference sequence). The CDR3 extends over 15 amino acids. Trimming pared 1 base from V and 0 bases from J, leaving 11 bases between. CDR3 bases: TGTGCCAGCAGCTTGTCCCTAGGCTCCTCCTACGAGCAGTACTTC. Translated: CASSLSLGSSYEQYF.

The chain joins TRBV4-1 to TRBJ2-7; a weak D match, TRBD1 (6 bases). CDR3 length: 13 amino acids. Trimming pared 1 base from V and 3 bases from J, leaving 7 bases between. Germline V gene sequence: CDR1 MGHRA, CDR2 YSYEKL. CDR3: CASSQGTDYEQYF. The CDR3 nucleotides are TGCGCCAGCAGCCAAGGGACAGACTACGAGCAGTACTTC.

V usage is TRBV28 and J usage is TRBJ1-5; no clear D. Germline V gene sequence: CDR1 MDHEN, CDR2 SYDVKM. Trimming left V 1 base short and J 6 bases short, with 16 bases between. This CDR3 contains 16 residues. The CDR3: CASSLFQRVKSQPQHF. CDR3 sequence (DNA): TGTGCCAGCAGTTTATTTCAGAGGGTCAAGAGTCAGCCCCAGCATTTT.

V and J are TRBV6-6 and TRBJ1-5; 8 bases match TRBD1. J gave up 1 base and V 8 bases, and 7 bases lay outside the gene matches. The germline V gene encodes CDR1 MNHNY and CDR2 SVGAGI (reference sequence). The CDR3 covers 15 residues. The CDR3 reads CASGAGTGSNQPQHF. The CDR3 DNA reads TGTGCCAGCGGGGCAGGGACAGGCAGCAATCAGCCCCAGCATTTT.

This clone was seen a few times. The CDR3 DNA follows: TGTGCCAGCAGTGAAAGGACAGGGGGCTATCAGCCCCAGCATTTT. Translated: CASSERTGGYQPQHF. The J gene is TRBJ1-5, the V gene TRBV6-1; 11 bases are a match to TRBD1. V trimming: 2 bases; J trimming: 5 bases; junction bases outside the gene matches: 2. CDR1 is MNHNS and CDR2 is SASEGT in the germline V gene. This CDR3 has 15 amino acids.

The chain is built from TRBV18 and TRBJ2-1, with 9 bases matching TRBD2. CDR1 is KGHSH and CDR2 is LQKENI in the germline V gene. This CDR3 comprises 17 residues. V shed 7 bases, J shed 0 bases, and the junction held 10 bases outside the gene matches. The CDR3 reads CASLLSGGLSSYNEQFF. CDR3 in DNA: TGTGCCAGCTTGCTTAGCGGGGGCCTAAGCTCCTACAATGAGCAGTTCTTC. The variable domain in full, completed from reference TRBV18 and TRBJ2-1, reads NAGVMQNPRHLVRRRGQEARLRCSPMKGHSHVYWYRQLPEEGLKFMVYLQKENIIDESGMPKERFSAEFPKEGPSILRIQQVVRGDSAAYFCASLLSGGLSSYNEQFFGPGTRLTVL.

The gene calls are TRBV11-3 and TRBJ2-1; 10 bases fit TRBD2. The CDR3 length is 18 residues. V lost 3 bases and J lost 5; bases outside the gene matches: 13. Looked up from germline, CDR1 is SGHNT and CDR2 is YENEEA. Here the CDR3 reads CASSLIAPGLAGDNEQFF. The CDR3 DNA is TGTGCCAGCAGCTTGATCGCACCGGGGCTAGCGGGGGACAATGAGCAGTTCTTC.

The chain links TRBV6-5 to TRBJ1-5; possible D gene TRBD1, 5 bases. Trimming left V 6 bases short and J 1 base short, with 10 bases between. Germline CDR1 and CDR2: MNHEY and SVGAGI. This CDR3 is built from 14 residues. DNA for the CDR3: TGTGCCAGCAGCGAGCCAGGGAGCAATCAGCCCCAGCATTTT. This translates into CASSEPGSNQPQHF.

The chain recombines TRBV9 with TRBJ2-3, with 7 bases matching TRBD1. The germline CDR1 and CDR2 sequences are SGDLS and YYNGEE. V shed 3 bases, J shed 0 bases, and the junction held 4 bases outside the gene matches. This CDR3 contains 15 residues. The CDR3 sequence is CASSGGTASTDTQYF. CDR3 in DNA: TGTGCCAGCAGCGGTGGGACAGCGAGCACAGATACGCAGTATTTT.

This clone has a single count. This chain connects TRBV5-4 to TRBJ2-2, with a possible D match to TRBD1 (6 bases). V was shortened by 2 bases and J by 2 bases, with 10 bases between the two germline ends. CDR1 SGHNT and CDR2 YYREEE come from the germline V gene (reference sequence). The CDR3 is 15 residues long. The CDR3 coding sequence is TGTGCCAGCAGCTTAGACAGGAGTAACACCGGGGAGCTGTTTTTT. Residues: CASSLDRSNTGELFF.

This clone was recorded only once. The chain joins TRBV19 to TRBJ1-5; 9 bases are shared with TRBD1. This CDR3 contains 17 residues. V lost 4 bases and J lost 0; bases outside the gene matches: 7. From germline, CDR1 is LNHDA and CDR2 SQIVND (reference sequence). In DNA, the CDR3 is TGTGCCAGTAGTACGGACAGGGGAGGGGATAGCAATCAGCCCCAGCATTTT. Residues: CASSTDRGGDSNQPQHF.

V usage is TRBV28 and J usage is TRBJ1-1; TRBD1 aligns across 8 bases. CDR1 and CDR2 (germline): MDHEN, SYDVKM. The CDR3 spans 15 residues. V lost 3 bases to trimming and J lost 1 base; unmatched junction nucleotides: 4. CDR3 DNA sequence: TGTGCCAGCAGTTTGGGACAGGTAGCGAACACTGAAGCTTTCTTT. It codes for CASSLGQVANTEAFF.